These 28 T cell receptor beta chains were sequenced from one sample in a study of shared clonotypes between healthy human individuals. Assay: immunoSEQ multiplex PCR; the TCRdb copy retains only in-frame clones and omits some. The data hold about 2.3 million clones, with approximately 93% observed a single time. Sample: naive CD4+ T cells from PBMCs. Subset of the sample: CD45RA+ positively selected. These receptors were collected from a man between 18 and 35 years old in good health. Some clones in this sample may be carry-over from other donors' samples.

The count of this clone is one. The chain employs TRBV19 and TRBJ1-2, with D hard to call. The length of the CDR3 is 11 residues. The V gene's germline CDR1 is LNHDA and CDR2 SQIVND (reference sequence). V shed 5 bases and J shed 4 bases, with 5 bases lying between them. CDR3: CASSLGYGYTF. The DNA of the CDR3 is TGTGCCAGTAGTCTCGGCTATGGCTACACCTTC.

The CDR3 loop is CASQRDRGSGYTF. CDR3 nucleotides: TGTGCCTCCCAAAGGGACAGGGGTTCTGGCTACACCTTC. The chain links TRBV10-3 to TRBJ1-2, with 10 bases fitting TRBD1. Germline V lookup: CDR1 ENHRY, CDR2 SYGVKD. The length of the CDR3 is 13 residues. V lost 11 bases and J lost 7; bases outside the gene matches: 10.

This chain connects TRBV6-1 to TRBJ1-5; the match to TRBD1 covers 7 bases. With V trimmed by 2 bases and J by 1 base, 5 bases remained unmatched. CDR3 length equals 16 residues. Germline V gives CDR1 MNHNS, CDR2 SASEGT. The CDR3 loop is CASSERAGGSNQPQHF. The CDR3 DNA is TGTGCCAGCAGTGAACGGGCAGGGGGAAGCAATCAGCCCCAGCATTTT.

This clone was observed a handful of times. V gene TRBV11-2 combines with J gene TRBJ1-1; no clear D gene. Trimming stripped 4 bases from V and 2 bases from J, with 2 bases between. CDR1 is SGHAT and CDR2 is FQNNGV in the germline V gene. There are 11 residues in the CDR3. The DNA for the CDR3 is TGTGCCAGCAGCTCAAACACTGAAGCTTTCTTT. Amino acid sequence: CASSSNTEAFF.

The gene calls are TRBV11-1 and TRBJ2-2; the D gene is possibly TRBD1 (6 bases). The CDR3 contains 16 residues. Germline CDR1 and CDR2: SGHAT and FQDESV (reference sequence). V lost 5 bases to trimming and J lost 0 bases, with 13 bases between them. CDR3 in DNA: TGTGCCAGCAGCCACCGCGACAGGACGAACACCGGGGAGCTGTTTTTT. It translates to CASSHRDRTNTGELFF. Based on the CDR3 plus reference TRBV11-1 and TRBJ2-2, the full variable domain is EAEVAQSPRYKITEKSQAVAFWCDPISGHATLYWYRQILGQGPELLVQFQDESVVDDSQLPKDRFSAERLKGVDSTLKIQPAELGDSAMYLCASSHRDRTNTGELFFGEGSRLTVL.

The chain combines TRBV4-1 with TRBJ1-5; D call uncertain. In germline, CDR1 is MGHRA, CDR2 YSYEKL. The CDR3 totals 18 residues. The V gene lost 0 bases and the J gene lost 3 bases, with 18 bases spanning the gap. CDR3 region: CASSQDQQQHLNNQPQHF. For the CDR3, the DNA is TGCGCCAGCAGCCAAGATCAACAACAGCACCTTAACAATCAGCCCCAGCATTTT.

This clone was seen once. This chain links TRBV18 with TRBJ2-1, with D perhaps TRBD2 (5 bases). Germline V lookup: CDR1 KGHSH, CDR2 LQKENI. The CDR3 totals 15 residues. The ends were cut back, 9 bases at V and 2 bases at J, with 17 bases in the middle. The CDR3 spells CASSLVSGTYNEQFF. CDR3 DNA: TGTGCCAGTTCTCTAGTCTCCGGGACCTACAATGAGCAGTTCTTC. Full variable domain (missing parts from reference TRBV18 and TRBJ2-1): NAGVMQNPRHLVRRRGQEARLRCSPMKGHSHVYWYRQLPEEGLKFMVYLQKENIIDESGMPKERFSAEFPKEGPSILRIQQVVRGDSAAYFCASSLVSGTYNEQFFGPGTRLTVL.

The chain carries TRBV5-1 and TRBJ2-5, with D perhaps given as TRBD1 or TRBD2 (7 bases each). This CDR3 region has 14 residues. Per germline, CDR1 SGHRS and CDR2 YFSETQ. V lost 4 bases and J 5 bases, leaving 15 bases between the germline ends. CDR3 protein: CASSPQGGDETQYF. DNA for the CDR3: TGCGCCAGCAGCCCGCAGGGGGGGGACGAGACCCAGTACTTC. Combining the CDR3 with reference TRBV5-1 and TRBJ2-5 gives the whole variable domain KAGVTQTPRYLIKTRGQQVTLSCSPISGHRSVSWYQQTPGQGLQFLFEYFSETQRNKGNFPGRFSGRQFSNSRSEMNVSTLELGDSALYLCASSPQGGDETQYFGPGTRLLVL.

On this clone itself: The same CDR3 can be traced to other DNA sequences in this sample. CDR3 sequence reads: CAWSVGSNQPQHF. In DNA form, the CDR3 reads TGTGCCTGGAGTGTAGGGTCAAATCAGCCCCAGCATTTT. The V call is TRBV30, the J call TRBJ1-5, with D uncertain. The CDR3 has 13 amino acids. Germline CDR1 is GTSNPN and CDR2 is SVGIG (reference sequence). Trimming pared 0 bases from V and 4 bases from J, leaving 7 bases between.

The chain carries TRBV6-6 and TRBJ1-1; D ambiguous. Per the germline V gene, CDR1 is MNHNY and CDR2 is SVGAGI (reference sequence). Trimming cost V 6 bases and J 5 bases, with 22 bases left between them. The CDR3 runs 16 residues. CDR3 sequence: CASSFRASGSRTEAFF. Written as DNA, the CDR3 is TGTGCCAGCAGCTTCCGGGCCTCGGGCTCCAGGACTGAAGCTTTCTTT.

This clone was recorded only once. The chain uses TRBV30 and TRBJ2-7; D tentatively reads TRBD1 or TRBD2 (5 bases each). Trimming cost V 2 bases and J 6 bases, with 23 bases left between them. Germline CDR1 is GTSNPN and CDR2 is SVGIG (reference sequence). The CDR3 sequence is 16 residues long. CDR3 in DNA: TGTGCCTGGAGTAGGGTCAGGGCGTTCGGGGTCAGCGAGCAGTACTTC. Its translation is CAWSRVRAFGVSEQYF. Full variable domain (remainder filled in from reference TRBV30 and TRBJ2-7): SQTIHQWPATLVQPVGSPLSLECTVEGTSNPNLYWYRQAAGRGLQLLFYSVGIGQISSEVPQNLSASRPQDRQFILSSKKLLLSDSGFYLCAWSRVRAFGVSEQYFGPGTRLTVT.

The chain uses TRBV10-3 and TRBJ2-7; D is unclear. The V gene lost 4 bases and the J gene lost 5 bases, with 6 bases spanning the gap. CDR3 length equals 11 residues. From germline, CDR1 is ENHRY and CDR2 SYGVKD. The CDR3 sequence: CAISVRDEQYF. DNA of the CDR3: TGTGCCATCAGTGTAAGGGACGAGCAGTACTTC.

This clone was found a few times. V gene TRBV2 combines with J gene TRBJ1-1; possibly TRBD1 for D (6 bases). V was clipped by 6 bases and J by 5 bases, with 13 bases between them. Germline V gene data show CDR1 as SNHLY and CDR2 as FYNNEI. The CDR3 has 13 amino acids. This CDR3 is CASRPYRETEAFF. CDR3 nucleotides: TGTGCCAGCAGACCATACAGGGAGACTGAAGCTTTCTTT.

The rearrangement links TRBV2 to TRBJ1-2, with D uncertain. The V gene lost 5 bases and the J gene lost 6 bases, with 10 bases spanning the gap. CDR1 SNHLY and CDR2 FYNNEI come from the germline V gene. The CDR3 loop spans 12 amino acids. The CDR3 DNA follows: TGTGCCAGCAGTCAAGTCTGGGATGGCTACACCTTC. It is translated as CASSQVWDGYTF.

The sample holds one count of this clone. The CDR3 nucleotides are TGCGCCAGCAGTGAGTCCGGGGGGGCCTGGGGCAATCAGCCCCAGCATTTT. It translates to CASSESGGAWGNQPQHF. This chain links TRBV10-1 with TRBJ1-5, with a weak D call TRBD1 (6 bases). V lost 0 bases to trimming and J lost 2 bases, with 14 bases between them. Germline V lookup: CDR1 WNHNN, CDR2 SYGVQD (reference sequence). The CDR3 runs to 17 residues.

The genes are TRBV4-3 and TRBJ1-2; 7 nucleotides match TRBD1. The ends lost 3 bases at V and 3 bases at J; junction bases unmatched: 7. The germline CDR1 and CDR2 sequences are LGHNA and YSLEER. The length of the CDR3 is 15 residues. CDR3 region: CASSQGTARYYGYTF. The CDR3 nucleotides read TGCGCCAGCAGCCAGGGGACAGCCAGATACTATGGCTACACCTTC.

The chain couples TRBV2 to TRBJ2-5; perhaps D is TRBD1 or TRBD2 (5 bases each). This CDR3 has 15 amino acids. V lost 6 bases, J lost 5 bases, and 19 bases lay in between. Germline CDR1 reads SNHLY; CDR2 reads FYNNEI. The CDR3 DNA reads as TGTGCCAGCAGCGGACCGGGGCCCAGAGGGGAGACCCAGTACTTC. It specifies CASSGPGPRGETQYF.

This chain connects TRBV25-1 to TRBJ1-1; D might be TRBD1 (5 bases). Germline CDR1 MGHDK, CDR2 SYGVNS. The CDR3 consists of 14 residues. V was pared by 5 bases and J by 5 bases, with 15 bases between. Here the CDR3 DNA reads TGTGCCAGCAGTAGGACGTTCGGGGGGACTGAAGCTTTCTTT. The encoded protein is CASSRTFGGTEAFF.

V is TRBV7-9 and J is TRBJ2-7; D not certain. The CDR3 is 12 amino acids. CDR1 is SEHNR and CDR2 is FQNEAQ in the germline V gene (reference sequence). Trimming stripped 6 bases from V and 6 bases from J, with 12 bases between. The CDR3 sequence is CASSREGREQYF. The CDR3 region has the DNA TGTGCCAGCAGTCGCGAAGGTCGCGAGCAGTACTTC. Based on the CDR3 plus reference TRBV7-9 and TRBJ2-7, the full variable domain is DTGVSQNPRHKITKRGQNVTFRCDPISEHNRLYWYRQTLGQGPEFLTYFQNEAQLEKSRLLSDRFSAERPKGSFSTLEIQRTEQGDSAMYLCASSREGREQYFGPGTRLTVT.

The rearrangement joins TRBV18 to TRBJ2-1; D is unclear. Germline CDR1 KGHSH, CDR2 LQKENI. The CDR3 runs 15 residues. Trimming took off 3 bases at V and 1 base at J, with 10 bases between the two ends. The CDR3 bases are TGTGCCAGCTCACCCGGTGGCTTTTCCTACAATGAGCAGTTCTTC. Its translation: CASSPGGFSYNEQFF.

Here the CDR3 reads CASSLQGANTGELFF. The CDR3 DNA reads as TGTGCCAGCAGCTTACAGGGGGCGAACACCGGGGAGCTGTTTTTT. This chain uses TRBV7-6 with TRBJ2-2, with 7 positions matching TRBD1. Germline CDR1 SGHVS, CDR2 FNYEAQ. Trimming removed 2 bases from V and 0 bases from J; junction bases left unmatched: 0. The CDR3 runs 15 residues.

V and J are TRBV18 and TRBJ2-3, with 10 nucleotides matching TRBD2. Germline CDR1 and CDR2: KGHSH and LQKENI. After removal of 1 base from V and 3 bases from J, the junction contained 4 bases not matched to a gene. The CDR3 length is 16 residues. CDR3 DNA: TGTGCCAGCTCACCACGGGTAGCGGGAGGTACAGATACGCAGTATTTT. Protein product: CASSPRVAGGTDTQYF.

V is TRBV18 and J is TRBJ2-7; tentatively, D is TRBD1 (6 bases). Germline V gene lookup returns CDR1 KGHSH and CDR2 LQKENI. The CDR3 sequence is 17 residues long. Trimming removed 2 bases at V and 0 bases at J, with 17 bases between. The CDR3 DNA is TGTGCCAGCTCACCAACCATCGGGCTAGGGGGCTCCTACGAGCAGTACTTC. Encoded protein: CASSPTIGLGGSYEQYF.

The chain combines TRBV28 with TRBJ2-7; the D gene is possibly TRBD2 (5 bases). V was shortened by 5 bases and J by 2 bases, with 13 bases between the two germline ends. The V gene's germline CDR1 is MDHEN and CDR2 SYDVKM. This CDR3 spans 14 amino acids. CDR3 coding DNA: TGTGCCAGCAGTCACAACCTAGCTCCCTACGAGCAGTACTTC. Translating gives CASSHNLAPYEQYF. Using reference TRBV28 and TRBJ2-7 for the parts outside the CDR3, the full variable domain is DVKVTQSSRYLVKRTGEKVFLECVQDMDHENMFWYRQDPGLGLRLIYFSYDVKMKEKGDIPEGYSVSREKKERFSLILESASTNQTSMYLCASSHNLAPYEQYFGPGTRLTVT.

The CDR3 nucleotides read TGCGCCAGCAGCTTGGGGCTAGCGGGAGTTGGCGGGAATGAGCAGTTCTTC. It codes for CASSLGLAGVGGNEQFF. The rearrangement joins TRBV5-1 to TRBJ2-1; 10 bases fit TRBD2. Germline CDR1 and CDR2: SGHRS and YFSETQ. The CDR3 sequence is 17 residues long. Trimming took 0 bases from V and 7 from J; bases not matched to a gene: 10.

The chain employs TRBV19 and TRBJ2-7; D may be TRBD1 or TRBD2 (5 bases each). This CDR3 spans 15 amino acids. The germline CDR1 and CDR2 sequences are LNHDA and SQIVND (reference sequence). V lost 0 bases to trimming and J lost 2 bases, with 11 bases between them. CDR3: CASSIDSRETYEQYF. As DNA, the CDR3 is TGTGCCAGTAGTATAGATTCCAGGGAGACCTACGAGCAGTACTTC.

The V call is TRBV5-4, the J call TRBJ2-7, with D possibly TRBD2 on 5 matching bases. The CDR3 spans 13 residues. V shed 4 bases and J shed 4 bases, with 12 bases lying between them. The germline V gene encodes CDR1 SGHNT and CDR2 YYREEE (reference sequence). This CDR3 is CASSVLSGYEQYF. In DNA, the CDR3 is TGTGCCAGCAGCGTGCTCAGCGGATACGAGCAGTACTTC.

The chain uses TRBV28 and TRBJ1-2; 10 bases align to TRBD1. Germline-derived CDR1 and CDR2 are MDHEN and SYDVKM. V lost 6 bases, J lost 12 bases, and 10 bases stayed unmatched. The CDR3 contains 13 residues. The CDR3 DNA is TGTGCCAGCAGCTCCGGGACAGGGGCAGGCCACACCTTC. Translating gives CASSSGTGAGHTF.